The 5 T cell receptor beta chains listed next were all sequenced from one sample in a study of cytomegalovirus exposure and HLA in healthy donors. The primer mix had 60 Vbeta and 13 Jbeta primers. TCRdb keeps only in-frame clones here, not all; method: immunoSEQ multiplex PCR. The sample contains about 170,000 clones, around three quarters of which appear only once. Sequencing input: PBMCs. Every receptor here comes from a woman between 25 and 40 years old in good health and CMV-seropositive.

The chain uses TRBV2 and TRBJ2-7; 8 bases match TRBD1. Trimming cost V 8 bases and J 2 bases; bases outside gene matches: 5. The CDR3 runs 13 residues. The germline CDR1 and CDR2 sequences are SNHLY and FYNNEI. Here the CDR3 reads CASGRQGPYEQYF. The CDR3 DNA is TGTGCCAGCGGGAGACAGGGGCCCTACGAGCAGTACTTC.

Worth noting for this clone: Lacking the conserved final phenylalanine or tryptophan, this CDR3 likely reflects a read error. This chain links TRBV2 with TRBJ2-7, with D perhaps matching TRBD2 (5 bases). CDR1 SNHLY and CDR2 FYNNEI come from the germline V gene. V was cut by 1 base and J by 6 bases, with 10 bases left in between. The CDR3 totals 13 residues. The CDR3 spells CASSEEGLSEQYS. In DNA form, the CDR3 reads TGTGCCAGCAGTGAAGAAGGACTTTCCGAGCAGTACTCC.

The chain carries TRBV2 and TRBJ1-5; 9 bases match TRBD1. The germline V gene encodes CDR1 SNHLY and CDR2 FYNNEI. Trimming removed 5 bases from V and 2 bases from J; junction bases left unmatched: 4. The CDR3 has 15 residues. The DNA for the CDR3 is TGTGCCAGCAGTATGGGACAGGGAGGCAATCAGCCCCAGCATTTT. It specifies CASSMGQGGNQPQHF.

CDR3 coding DNA: TGTGCCAGCAGCCCCGGGACAAGCCAAGAGACCCAGTACTTC. Its translation: CASSPGTSQETQYF. The chain is built from TRBV7-9 and TRBJ2-5, with a weak D call TRBD1 (6 bases). The CDR3 length is 14 residues. Germline CDR1 SEHNR, CDR2 FQNEAQ (reference sequence). With 5 bases removed from V and 1 base from J, the gap between germline ends came to 11 bases.

This chain links TRBV9 with TRBJ2-5; D remains ambiguous. The CDR3 consists of 13 residues. Germline V gene lookup returns CDR1 SGDLS and CDR2 YYNGEE. V was trimmed by 0 bases and J by 5 bases, leaving 8 bases between them. The CDR3 DNA is TGTGCCAGCAGCGTAGGGAGTGCTGAGACCCAGTACTTC. It is translated as CASSVGSAETQYF.